This passage covers 19 T cell receptor beta chains from one sample sequenced in a study of tumor and adjacent non-tumor tissue in lung cancer. No cell sorting was done before RNA was extracted from the tissue. A modified ARM-PCR protocol with three rounds of nested PCR amplified TCRbeta. TCRdb re-called the multiplex PCR reads through MiXCR, storing one row per CDR3 protein. The table records some 90,000 distinct CDR3 sequences, around 57% of them present only once. Specimen: lung tumor tissue. The receptors were sampled from a man in his 70s with non-small cell lung cancer.

This clonotype was counted once. This may come from a read error, since a much larger clone is one base off. The chain links TRBV7-9 to TRBJ2-2; TRBD1 matches 8 bases. This CDR3 comprises 14 residues. The germline V gene has CDR1 SEHNR and CDR2 FQNEAQ (reference sequence). CDR3 amino acids: CASSLGTGRAELYF. In nucleotides, the CDR3 is TGTGCCAGCAGCTTAGGGACAGGGCGAGCGGAGCTGTATTTT.

This clonotype was found a few times. Given a much more abundant clone one base away, this may be a read error. J is TRBJ2-2 and V is TRBV5-6; a possible D gene is TRBD1 (5 bases). The germline V gene has CDR1 SGHDT and CDR2 YYEEEE. The ends were cut back, 6 bases at V and 9 bases at J, with 15 bases in the middle. CDR3 length: 13 residues. The CDR3 is CASNGHMTRELFF. DNA of the CDR3: TGTGCCAGCAACGGACATATGACCAGGGAGCTGTTTTTT.

This clonotype was detected a few times. This sequence joins TRBV20-1 and TRBJ1-4; D gene uncertain. Looked up from germline, CDR1 is DFQATT and CDR2 is SNEGSKA (reference sequence). CDR3 size: 13 residues. Trimming took 0 bases from V and 13 from J, leaving 15 bases between them. This CDR3 reads CSARDPTADGLFF. As DNA, the CDR3 is TGCAGTGCTAGAGATCCCACAGCTGATGGACTGTTTTTT.

At least ten counts were recorded for this clonotype. This chain links TRBV4-2 with TRBJ1-4, with a possible D match to TRBD1 (5 bases). The germline V gene encodes CDR1 LGHNA and CDR2 YNFKEQ. The CDR3 runs 15 residues. With 0 bases removed from V and 5 bases from J, the gap between germline ends came to 10 bases. The CDR3 region has the DNA TGTGCCAGCAGCCAAGATGGTGGGGGAAATGAAAAACTGTTTTTT. As protein: CASSQDGGGNEKLFF.

This clonotype occurred a few times. A junction end diverges from the germline sequence, so it may reflect a read error. V and J are TRBV10-3 and TRBJ1-5; D unresolved. The CDR3 sequence is 14 residues long. Germline V gene data show CDR1 as ENHRY and CDR2 as SYGVKD. The DNA of the CDR3 is TGTGCCATCGGTGAGTCATTTGGATTTCAGCCCCAGCACTTT. The encoded protein is CAIGESFGFQPQHF.

Turning to this clonotype: Relative to the germline gene, one junction end is altered; a read error may explain this. This chain connects TRBV5-1 to TRBJ2-3; TRBD1 or TRBD2 may be the D gene (6 bases each). The CDR3 has 17 amino acids. The germline V gene has CDR1 SGHRS and CDR2 YFSETQ. This CDR3 reads CVSSSYLGGRVTDTQYF. The DNA of the CDR3 is TGCGTCAGCAGCTCCTACCTTGGGGGGCGGGTCACAGATACGCAGTATTTT.

About this clonotype: The junction departs from germline at one end; a sequencing error may be responsible. The rearrangement joins TRBV4-1 to TRBJ2-1; possibly TRBD2 for D (6 bases). CDR1 is MGHRA, CDR2 YSYEKL, per germline. The CDR3 runs to 18 residues. Here the CDR3 reads CASSQAKRLGASCNEQFF. The DNA for the CDR3 is TGCGCCAGCAGCCAAGCGAAAAGACTAGGGGCCTCCTGCAATGAGCAGTTCTTC.

Notes on this clonotype: This likely comes from a read error, as the CDR3 has no conserved phenylalanine or tryptophan at its end. The gene calls are TRBV12-3 or TRBV12-4 and TRBJ2-5; possible D gene TRBD2, 5 bases. There are 12 residues in the CDR3. V lost 5 bases to trimming and J lost 9 bases, with 13 bases between them. The CDR3 spells CASSTGWGAQYL. In DNA, the CDR3 is TGTGCCAGCAGTACCGGGTGGGGAGCCCAGTACTTA.

As for this clonotype: A much larger clone lies a single base off, so this may be a read error. The chain employs TRBV5-5 and TRBJ1-1, with a tentative D call TRBD1 (5 bases). CDR1 and CDR2 (germline): SGHKS, YYEKEE (reference sequence). Trimming pared 5 bases from V and 8 bases from J, leaving 22 bases between. The CDR3 is 15 residues long. The CDR3 sequence is CASRFEGTARGEAFF. The CDR3 nucleotides are TGTGCCAGCAGATTCGAAGGGACCGCCCGAGGGGAAGCTTTCTTT.

With respect to this clonotype: The conserved phenylalanine or tryptophan normally closing the CDR3 is absent here, so this likely arose from a read error. The genes are TRBV6-2 or TRBV6-3 and TRBJ2-1; TRBD1 matches 8 bases. The CDR3 is 14 residues long. From germline, CDR1 is MNHEY and CDR2 SVGEGT. Unmatched junction bases numbered 6, after V lost 7 bases and J lost 4 bases. CDR3 sequence (DNA): TGTGCCAGCAATTATGGACAGGGTTACAATGAGCAGTTCATC. This translates into CASNYGQGYNEQFI.

In its sample, this clonotype was seen many times. The chain is built from TRBV12-3 or TRBV12-4 and TRBJ2-7; D gene uncertain. Trimming pared 0 bases from V and 0 bases from J, leaving 9 bases between. The CDR3 runs 15 residues. The CDR3 protein is CASSLAGEVSYEQYF. The CDR3 DNA sequence: TGTGCCAGCAGTTTAGCGGGCGAAGTCTCCTACGAGCAGTACTTC.

This sequence joins TRBV28 and TRBJ1-1; TRBD1 matches 10 bases. The CDR3 spans 13 residues. Looked up from germline, CDR1 is MDHEN and CDR2 is SYDVKM. Germline trimming cut 5 bases from V and 11 bases from J; bases unmatched to any gene: 8. CDR3 protein: CASSLGQGQRAFF. The CDR3 DNA follows: TGTGCCAGCAGTCTGGGACAGGGGCAAAGGGCTTTCTTT.

About this clonotype itself: At one end the junction does not follow the germline gene, possibly because of a read error. This sequence joins TRBV6-5 and TRBJ1-4; 8 nucleotides line up with TRBD1. This CDR3 is built from 14 residues. Germline V gene lookup returns CDR1 MNHEY and CDR2 SVGAGI. This chain's CDR3 is CANTDRGGGEKLLF. CDR3 nucleotide sequence: TGTGCCAACACTGACAGGGGAGGAGGTGAAAAACTGTTGTTT.

As for this clonotype: Given a much more abundant clone one base away, this may be a read error. V gene TRBV30 combines with J gene TRBJ2-1; D remains unclear. The CDR3 consists of 13 residues. From germline, CDR1 is GTSNPN and CDR2 SVGIG (reference sequence). Between the trimmed V and J ends, which lost 4 bases and 9 bases, there was a span of 16 bases. The CDR3 DNA is TGTGCCTGGATCCGGTGGGTGAAGGCTGAGCAGTTCTTC. It is translated as CAWIRWVKAEQFF. Variable domain in full (rest from reference TRBV30 and TRBJ2-1): SQTIHQWPATLVQPVGSPLSLECTVEGTSNPNLYWYRQAAGRGLQLLFYSVGIGQISSEVPQNLSASRPQDRQFILSSKKLLLSDSGFYLCAWIRWVKAEQFFGPGTRLTVL.

This clonotype occurred a few times. Because it lacks the conserved phenylalanine or tryptophan at the end, this CDR3 is likely a read error. This chain joins TRBV11-2 and TRBJ2-7, with a tentative D call TRBD1 (5 bases). Germline lookup yields CDR1 SGHAT and CDR2 FQNNGV. The CDR3 consists of 13 residues. V gave up 2 bases and J gave up 4 bases, with 9 bases separating them. For the CDR3, the DNA is TGTGCCAGCAGCTTAAGTCCAGGGTACGAGCAGTACTCC. Amino acid sequence: CASSLSPGYEQYS.

This clonotype was detected once. A much larger clone lies one base from this, so it may be a read error. CDR3 sequence: CASTLDGVQPQHF. The CDR3 nucleotides are TGTGCCAGCACCTTAGATGGGGTTCAGCCCCAGCATTTT. This chain uses TRBV7-9 with TRBJ1-5, with D hard to call. Germline CDR1 reads SEHNR; CDR2 reads FQNEAQ (reference sequence). The CDR3 loop spans 13 amino acids.

This clonotype came up many times. The chain has TRBV20-1 and TRBJ1-1; D may be TRBD1 (5 bases). This CDR3 contains 12 residues. Germline V gene data show CDR1 as DFQATT and CDR2 as SNEGSKA (reference sequence). Trimming shortened V by 5 bases and J by 4 bases, and 11 bases separated the two germline ends. The CDR3, as DNA: TGCAGTGCTGAGCAGGGAGGCACTGAAGCTTTCTTT. Its protein is CSAEQGGTEAFF.

This clonotype is termed medium-sized. The chain recombines TRBV11-2 with TRBJ2-3; 14 bases map to TRBD2. The junction had 6 bases not matched to a gene; V was cut back by 1 base and J by 3 bases. Germline-derived CDR1 and CDR2 are SGHAT and FQNNGV. This CDR3 is built from 18 residues. The CDR3 reads CASSLGLAGGPRTDTQYF. CDR3 sequence (DNA): TGTGCCAGCAGCTTAGGACTAGCGGGGGGGCCGAGGACAGATACGCAGTATTTT. Looking up the rest from reference TRBV11-2 and TRBJ2-3 gives the full variable domain: EAGVAQSPRYKIIEKRQSVAFWCNPISGHATLYWYQQILGQGPKLLIQFQNNGVVDDSQLPKDRFSAERLKGVDSTLKIQPAKLEDSAVYLCASSLGLAGGPRTDTQYFGPGTRLTVL.

Only one count was recorded for this clonotype. One base away lies a much larger clone, so this may be a sequencing read error. This chain connects TRBV30 to TRBJ1-1, with 7 bases identical to TRBD1. With V trimmed by 2 bases and J by 9 bases, 3 bases remained unmatched. Germline lookup yields CDR1 GTSNPN and CDR2 SVGIG (reference sequence). The CDR3 runs 11 residues. CDR3 region: CAWSMTGQAFF. CDR3 sequence (DNA): TGTGCCTGGAGTATGACAGGGCAAGCTTTCTTT.